This T cell receptor (beta chain) was sequenced for a study of PD-L1 blockade in urothelial cancer. Study information: Between 0 and 3 chemotherapy regimens preceded treatment for each patient. Blood analyses occurred 3 weeks (second dose) and 6 weeks post treatment start. Blood-derived samples held a median roughly 140,000 T cells.

Germline V gives CDR1 SNHLY, CDR2 FYNNEI. CDR3 length: 13 residues. V dropped 4 bases and J dropped 7 bases, with 11 bases sitting between them. Each PCR reaction had synthetic TCR analog templates spiked into it. Assay used: immunoSEQ multiplex PCR; TCRdb lists only in-frame clones, some missing. The repertoire has fewer than 65,000 clones, approximately 75% of them found once; the top ten carry 1.6%. Time point defined: pretreatment peripheral blood. The input for sequencing was PBMCs, taken around atezolizumab (anti-PD-L1) treatment. This sequence was found in a man aged 70 or older with urothelial cancer. The chain is built from TRBV2 and TRBJ2-4; no clear D gene. The chain's CDR3 is CASSGGRYNIQYF. DNA of the CDR3: TGTGCCAGCAGTGGTGGCAGGTATAACATTCAGTACTTC.